Listed here is a single TCR beta chain. The antigen it recognizes is unknown. Base quality data are lacking; no much larger clone is found one base away. The immunoSEQ Assay, a bias-controlled multiplex PCR, was used to amplify TCRbeta CDR3 regions from genomic DNA. The source study handled its data this way. Within the assay, amplification of reference gene primers was used to estimate how many nucleated cells each sample contained. To quantify the absolute abundance of each unique TCRbeta CDR3 rearrangement, sequence reads were collapsed and filtered. Productive Simpson clonality was computed per sample as the square root of Simpson's diversity index over productive rearrangements. Not all clones reach the TCRdb copy of this immuneACCESS table, which keeps in-frame sequences only. Checked studies attribute under half of the gap to unresolved V genes and leave the rest unexplained. D and trimming were read from the DNA, whereas the V and J calls and clone size are those reported in that table. The sample table contains 200,000 to 250,000 clones; only one count was recorded for 82% of them. 3% to 3.5% of the sample is held by the ten biggest clonotypes.

The data were taken from a study of blood T cell repertoires in COVID-19 (dated by TCRdb to 2020 to 2022). At the level of the whole study: Collaborator samples came from the United States, Italy and Spain and covered acute and convalescent phases of COVID-19. The samples were drawn from the first 160 participants of the ongoing ImmuneRACE study and from 1,200 or so subjects provided by 6 global collaborators. The material from the prospective study consisted of cDNA or gDNA derived from T cells, B-cell-depleted T cells, or PBMCs. The repertoires were made available in a free public database intended to serve as a resource for research on the immune response to SARS-CoV-2. Subjects who had been exposed to COVID-19, were actively infected with it, or had recovered from it provided the deeply sampled blood TCRbeta repertoires that made up the dataset. HLA class I and class II types, where available, came from metadata supplied by the sample provider rather than from assay-based typing. The sample metadata nearly always contained a de-identified subject ID, COVID-19 status, age in years and sex. What the work shows at the level of the full study, not this receptor alone: Clinical and demographic metadata were provided uncurated, with the amount varying by source and participant.

The CDR3 measures 15 amino acids from cysteine to phenylalanine. Of the read, only the CDR3 DNA is kept; its 45 bases are in frame from base 1. CDR1 KGHSH and CDR2 LQKENI were looked up in the germline V gene. V trim: 5 bases; J trim: 2 bases; unmatched bases: 5. In the prospective study, participants were roughly 18 to 100 years old, resided in about two dozen geographic areas of the United States, and were enrolled through a virtual design. To assign participants to cohorts, the prospective study relied on clinical history that participants themselves reported in a screening survey and a study questionnaire. ImmuneRACE Cohort 3 recovered participants were defined by two consecutive negative NP/OP PCR tests, healthcare professional clearance, or symptom resolution. In the prospective study, mobile phlebotomists collected whole blood, serum and a nasopharyngeal or oropharyngeal swab from each participant. Additional blood draws and questionnaires over a roughly two-month period could optionally be provided by prospective study participants. Blood samples from the prospective study were shipped frozen or at room temperature prior to DNA extraction.

The sequenced sample was PBMCs or T cells enriched from blood (not recorded which). This clonotype was sampled from a woman aged 55-75 years who had recovered from COVID-19. The chain employs TRBV18 and TRBJ1-2; TRBD1 matches 10 bases in the middle. The nucleotide sequence reads as follows: TGTGCCAGCTCAGCCGGGACAGGGGACAACTATGGCTACACCTTC. Its translation is CASSAGTGDNYGYTF. Where the CDR3 stops, the reference TRBV18 and TRBJ1-2 genes take over; the full variable domain is NAGVMQNPRHLVRRRGQEARLRCSPMKGHSHVYWYRQLPEEGLKFMVYLQKENIIDESGMPKERFSAEFPKEGPSILRIQQVVRGDSAAYFCASSAGTGDNYGYTFGSGTRLTVV.